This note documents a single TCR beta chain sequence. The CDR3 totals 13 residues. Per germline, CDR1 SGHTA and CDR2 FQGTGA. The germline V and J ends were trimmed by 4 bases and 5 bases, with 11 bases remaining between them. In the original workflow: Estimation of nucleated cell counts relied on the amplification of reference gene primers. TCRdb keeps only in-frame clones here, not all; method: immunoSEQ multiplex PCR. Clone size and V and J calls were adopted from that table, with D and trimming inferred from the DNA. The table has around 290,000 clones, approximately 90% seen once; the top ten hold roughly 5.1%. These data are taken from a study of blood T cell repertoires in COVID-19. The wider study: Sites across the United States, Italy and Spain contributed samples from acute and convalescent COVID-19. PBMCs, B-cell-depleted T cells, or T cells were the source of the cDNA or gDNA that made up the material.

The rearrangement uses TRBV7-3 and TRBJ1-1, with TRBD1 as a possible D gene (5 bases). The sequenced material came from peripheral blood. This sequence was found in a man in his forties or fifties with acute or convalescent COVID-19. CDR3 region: CASSSAGKTEAFF. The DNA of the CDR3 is TGTGCCAGCAGCTCGGCAGGGAAGACTGAAGCTTTCTTT.